Below are 13 T cell receptor beta chains sequenced from a single sample in a study of T cell repertoires in aging, cancer and after chemotherapy. The template was genomic DNA from peripheral blood, not RNA. Multiplex touch-down PCR with TRB-A/B primers amplified rearranged V-D-J TRB sequences. TCRdb analysed the multiplex PCR reads with MiXCR anew, one entry per CDR3 protein. The sample consists of 1,500 to 2,000 distinct CDR3 sequences, approximately 23% of them appearing once. Input material: blood. Source of these receptors: a human donor with a solid tumor.

Remarks on this clonotype: A read error may be the cause here, since a much bigger clone is one base away. The gene calls are TRBV7-2 and TRBJ2-1; 9 nucleotides match TRBD2. V trimming: 5 bases; J trimming: 5 bases; junction bases outside the gene matches: 7. Per the germline V gene, CDR1 is SGHTA and CDR2 is FQGNSA. This CDR3 spans 15 amino acids. The CDR3 sequence is CASSRSGGTDNEQFF. As DNA, the CDR3 is TGTGCCAGCAGCCGTAGCGGGGGTACCGACAATGAGCAGTTCTTC.

The CDR3: CASSLRVLRGLTEAFF. In DNA form, the CDR3 reads TGTGCCAGCAGCTTGAGGGTATTAAGGGGCCTAACTGAAGCTTTCTTT. The chain carries TRBV7-2 and TRBJ1-1; perhaps TRBD1 as D (5 bases). The V gene's germline CDR1 is SGHTA and CDR2 FQGNSA. With 3 bases removed from V and 5 bases from J, the gap between germline ends came to 19 bases. CDR3 size: 16 residues. Full variable domain (missing parts from reference TRBV7-2 and TRBJ1-1): GAGVSQSPSNKVTEKGKDVELRCDPISGHTALYWYRQSLGQGLEFLIYFQGNSAPDKSGLPSDRFSAERTGGSVSTLTIQRTQQEDSAVYLCASSLRVLRGLTEAFFGQGTRLTVV.

The CDR3 coding sequence is TGCGCCAGCAGCTTGCATGGGAATACGCAGTATTTT. Its protein is CASSLHGNTQYF. The rearrangement links TRBV5-1 to TRBJ2-3, with D unresolved. Germline V gene sequence: CDR1 SGHRS, CDR2 YFSETQ. V gave up 1 base and J gave up 7 bases, with 7 bases separating them. The CDR3 is 12 amino acids. The full variable domain, rest sourced from reference TRBV5-1 and TRBJ2-3, is KAGVTQTPRYLIKTRGQQVTLSCSPISGHRSVSWYQQTPGQGLQFLFEYFSETQRNKGNFPGRFSGRQFSNSRSEMNVSTLELGDSALYLCASSLHGNTQYFGPGTRLTVL.

This chain links TRBV20-1 with TRBJ2-1; unclear D gene. There are 13 residues in the CDR3. With 5 bases removed from V and 6 bases from J, the gap between germline ends came to 14 bases. Germline values: CDR1 DFQATT, CDR2 SNEGSKA (reference sequence). CDR3 in amino acids: CSAPLRPRNEQFF. The CDR3 DNA reads as TGCAGTGCTCCCCTGCGCCCACGCAATGAGCAGTTCTTC.

By share, this clonotype ranks as medium-sized. The chain uses TRBV7-6 and TRBJ2-7, with 7 nucleotides matching TRBD2. Germline CDR1 and CDR2: SGHVS and FNYEAQ. The junction had 10 bases not matched to a gene; V was cut back by 6 bases and J by 2 bases. This CDR3 spans 15 amino acids. The CDR3 here is CASSPLGGGPYEQYF. The CDR3 DNA reads as TGTGCCAGCAGTCCCCTCGGGGGAGGGCCCTACGAGCAGTACTTC.

The chain uses TRBV20-1 and TRBJ2-7, with D unclear. The CDR3 totals 12 residues. Germline values: CDR1 DFQATT, CDR2 SNEGSKA (reference sequence). V was pared by 5 bases and J by 4 bases, with 12 bases between. DNA of the CDR3: TGCAGTGCTGCGCCCAAAAGGTACGAGCAGTACTTC. Amino acid sequence: CSAAPKRYEQYF.

This clonotype is medium-sized (0.01 to 0.1%) in the sample. The chain combines TRBV19 with TRBJ1-5, with no clear D. The CDR3 runs 15 residues. V was cut by 3 bases and J by 1 base, with 10 bases left in between. Germline V gene sequence: CDR1 LNHDA, CDR2 SQIVND (reference sequence). CDR3 sequence reads: CASSIGSVSNQPQHF. The CDR3 coding sequence is TGTGCCAGTAGTATCGGGTCGGTGAGCAATCAGCCCCAGCATTTT.

CDR3 protein: CAIDDGQGHLGGQYF. CDR3 nucleotides: TGTGCCATCGATGATGGACAGGGCCACCTTGGCGGGCAGTACTTC. The chain recombines TRBV10-3 with TRBJ2-7, with 8 positions matching TRBD1. CDR1 ENHRY and CDR2 SYGVKD come from the germline V gene. V lost 8 bases, J lost 9 bases, and 18 bases stayed unmatched. The CDR3 has 15 amino acids.

This clonotype is termed medium-sized. The chain links TRBV6-5 to TRBJ2-2; tentatively, D is TRBD1 or TRBD2 (5 bases each). Germline-derived CDR1 and CDR2 are MNHEY and SVGAGI. The CDR3 consists of 15 residues. V lost 0 bases to trimming and J lost 5 bases, with 10 bases between them. CDR3 loop: CASSYSGTGTGELFF. In DNA, the CDR3 is TGTGCCAGCAGTTACTCTGGGACGGGGACCGGGGAGCTGTTTTTT.

Concerning this clonotype: A read error may explain this, as a much larger clone is one base away. J is TRBJ2-1 and V is TRBV27, with TRBD2 identical over 10 bases. This CDR3 is 14 amino acids long. CDR1 and CDR2 from the germline V gene are MNHEY and SMNVEV (reference sequence). The CDR3 DNA reads TGTGTCAGCAACCCTAGCGGGGGATACAATGAGCAGTTCTTC. Protein product: CVSNPSGGYNEQFF.

The V gene is TRBV5-1, the J gene TRBJ2-2; TRBD1 is a possible D gene (5 bases). The CDR3 runs 16 residues. Germline CDR1 is SGHRS and CDR2 is YFSETQ. V lost 4 bases and J 1 base, leaving 14 bases between the germline ends. CDR3 nucleotides: TGCGCCAGCAGCCAAACGACAGTACAGAACACCGGGGAGCTGTTTTTT. Translating gives CASSQTTVQNTGELFF. The full variable domain, rest sourced from reference TRBV5-1 and TRBJ2-2, is KAGVTQTPRYLIKTRGQQVTLSCSPISGHRSVSWYQQTPGQGLQFLFEYFSETQRNKGNFPGRFSGRQFSNSRSEMNVSTLELGDSALYLCASSQTTVQNTGELFFGEGSRLTVL.

This clonotype has only a few counts. The chain joins TRBV19 to TRBJ1-1; maybe TRBD1 (6 bases). The V end lost 4 bases, the J end lost 3 bases, and 15 bases lay between the germline ends. Germline values: CDR1 LNHDA, CDR2 SQIVND (reference sequence). The CDR3 contains 15 residues. The CDR3 region is CASSTDFQGYTEAFF. CDR3 nucleotide sequence: TGTGCCAGTAGTACGGACTTCCAGGGGTACACTGAAGCTTTCTTT.

By share, this clonotype ranks as medium-sized (0.01 to 0.1%). V is TRBV7-6 and J is TRBJ2-1; unclear D gene. The CDR3 is 14 residues long. The germline gives CDR1 SGHVS, CDR2 FNYEAQ. Trimming stripped 6 bases from V and 0 bases from J, with 9 bases between. CDR3 sequence reads: CASSPEASYNEQFF. In nucleotides, the CDR3 is TGTGCCAGCAGTCCAGAGGCCTCCTACAATGAGCAGTTCTTC.